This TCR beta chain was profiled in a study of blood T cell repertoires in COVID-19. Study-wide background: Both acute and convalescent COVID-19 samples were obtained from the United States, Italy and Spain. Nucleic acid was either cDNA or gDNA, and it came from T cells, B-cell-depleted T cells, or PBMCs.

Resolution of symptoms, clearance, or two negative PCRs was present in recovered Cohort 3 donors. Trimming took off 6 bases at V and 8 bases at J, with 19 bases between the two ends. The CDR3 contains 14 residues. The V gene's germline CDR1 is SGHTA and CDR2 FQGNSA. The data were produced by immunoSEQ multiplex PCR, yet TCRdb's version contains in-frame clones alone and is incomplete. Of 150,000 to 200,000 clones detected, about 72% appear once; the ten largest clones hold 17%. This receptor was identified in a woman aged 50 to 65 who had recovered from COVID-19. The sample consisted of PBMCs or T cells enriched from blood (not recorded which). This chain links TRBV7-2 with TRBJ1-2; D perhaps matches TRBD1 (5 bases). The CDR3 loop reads CASRPREGQGGYTF. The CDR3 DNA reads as TGTGCCAGCAGACCCCGGGAGGGGCAAGGGGGCTACACCTTC.